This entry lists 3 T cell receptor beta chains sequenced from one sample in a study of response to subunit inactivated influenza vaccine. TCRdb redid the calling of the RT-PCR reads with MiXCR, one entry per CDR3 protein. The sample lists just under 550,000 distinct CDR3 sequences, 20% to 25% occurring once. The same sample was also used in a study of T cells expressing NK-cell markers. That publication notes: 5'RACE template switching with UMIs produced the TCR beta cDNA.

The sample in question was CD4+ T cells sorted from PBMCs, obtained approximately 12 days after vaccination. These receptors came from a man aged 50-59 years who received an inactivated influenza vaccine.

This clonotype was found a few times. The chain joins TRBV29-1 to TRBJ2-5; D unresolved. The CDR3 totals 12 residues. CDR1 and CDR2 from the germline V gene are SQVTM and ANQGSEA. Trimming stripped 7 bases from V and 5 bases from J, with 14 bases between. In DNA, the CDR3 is TGCAGCGCCCTCTGGTTATCGGAGACCCAGTACTTC. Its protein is CSALWLSETQYF.

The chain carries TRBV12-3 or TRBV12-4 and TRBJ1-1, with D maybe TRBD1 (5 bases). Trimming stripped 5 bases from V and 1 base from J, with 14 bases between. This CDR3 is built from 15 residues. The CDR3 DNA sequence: TGTGCCAGCAGTACATCTTGGGGGGGGAACACTGAAGCTTTCTTT. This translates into CASSTSWGGNTEAFF.

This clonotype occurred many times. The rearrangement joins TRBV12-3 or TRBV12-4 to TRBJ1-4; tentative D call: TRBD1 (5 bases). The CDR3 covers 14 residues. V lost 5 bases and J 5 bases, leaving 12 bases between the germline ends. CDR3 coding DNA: TGTGCCAGCAGTCTAGGACACCAAAATGAAAAACTGTTTTTT. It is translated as CASSLGHQNEKLFF.